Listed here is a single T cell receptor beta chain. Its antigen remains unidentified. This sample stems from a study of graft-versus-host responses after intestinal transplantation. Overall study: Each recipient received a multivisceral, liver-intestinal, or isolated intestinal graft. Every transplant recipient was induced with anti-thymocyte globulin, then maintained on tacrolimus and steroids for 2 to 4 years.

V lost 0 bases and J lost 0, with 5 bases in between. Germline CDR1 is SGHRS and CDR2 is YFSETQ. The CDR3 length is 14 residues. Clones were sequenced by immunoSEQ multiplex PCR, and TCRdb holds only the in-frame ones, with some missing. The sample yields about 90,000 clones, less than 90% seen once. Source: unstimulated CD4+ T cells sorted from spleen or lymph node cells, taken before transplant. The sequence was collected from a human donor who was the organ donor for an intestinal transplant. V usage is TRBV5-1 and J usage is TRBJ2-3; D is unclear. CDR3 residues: CASSLEQSTDTQYF. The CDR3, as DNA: TGCGCCAGCAGCTTGGAACAGAGCACAGATACGCAGTATTTT.